Below, one T cell receptor (beta chain) is given with its context. Its antigen is currently unknown. Generated by immunoSEQ multiplex PCR, the TCRdb table keeps only in-frame clones and is missing some. The table lists about 20,000 clones, under 99% of them singletons. Cells defined as naive were viable CD3+CD4+ or CD3+CD8+ and CCR7+CD45RA+CD45RO-CD95-CD27+CD28+. This related bone marrow graft donor gave peripheral blood on the day of marrow donation. The sample belongs to a study of T cells after posttransplantation cyclophosphamide. General study points: TRB clonality was highly associated with recipient CMV seropositivity and reactivation. Donor-recipient repertoire similarity was low at 1-2 months, rising over year one. Blood and skin or GI T cell repertoires showed limited TRB overlap.

Sequenced input: naive CD4+ T cells sorted from PBMCs. This sequence originates from a man in his forties or fifties in good health, CMV-negative, and a related stem cell transplant donor.

This CDR3 reads CASSRDRGDTGNTIYF. The CDR3 DNA sequence: TGTGCCAGCAGCAGGGACAGGGGGGATACTGGAAACACCATATATTTT. This chain joins TRBV9 and TRBJ1-3, with 11 bases that match TRBD1. Trimming cost V 4 bases and J 2 bases; bases outside gene matches: 5. The CDR3 totals 16 residues. Germline V CDR1 and CDR2: SGDLS, YYNGEE.